Listed below are T cell receptor beta chains from one sample, sequenced in a study of blood T cells in healthy people across ages. TCRdb reprocessed the 5' RACE reads via MiXCR and lists one record per CDR3 protein. The sample contains just over 1 million distinct CDR3 sequences, under 45% of which appear only once. What was sequenced was blood. Receptors were obtained from a woman in her fifties or sixties in good health. The CDR3 runs from the conserved cysteine through the conserved F or W. The D gene is left open where the match is weak. Size tells how often a clone was seen (once, few, many) or the class of an expanded clone, and some rows leave it out.

d_call | clone_size | j_call | v_call | cdr3_aa | cdr3_nt
TRBD1 | few | TRBJ2-7 | TRBV28 | CASSTGQGHGEQYF | TGTGCCAGCAGCACGGGACAGGGACACGGCGAGCAGTACTTC
TRBD1 | - | TRBJ1-2 | TRBV25-1 | CASSRQGVDGYTF | TGTGCCAGCAGTCGACAGGGGGTGGATGGCTACACCTTC
- | many | TRBJ2-5 | TRBV10-3 | CAISESTRETQYF | TGTGCCATCAGTGAGTCGACTCGGGAGACCCAGTACTTC
TRBD2 | - | TRBJ2-1 | TRBV27 | CASSFSAGTSMGEQFF | TGTGCCAGCAGTTTTTCTGCCGGGACTAGTATGGGAGAGCAGTTCTTC
- | - | TRBJ1-1 | TRBV20-1 | CSATPGRGKFSEAFF | TGCAGTGCCACCCCCGGCAGGGGAAAGTTTTCTGAAGCTTTCTTT
- | - | TRBJ2-7 | TRBV4-2 | CASSQGELRLIPYEQYF | TGTGCCAGCAGCCAAGGGGAACTACGACTAATACCCTACGAGCAGTACTTC
- | - | TRBJ2-3 | TRBV25-1 | CASSPPQTPDTQYF | TGTGCCAGCAGCCCCCCACAGACGCCAGATACGCAGTATTTT
TRBD1 | - | TRBJ2-5 | TRBV11-2 | CASSSSVGTGQETQYF | TGTGCCAGCAGCTCTAGCGTGGGGACAGGCCAAGAGACCCAGTACTTC
- | - | TRBJ1-5 | TRBV4-2 | CASSQAQNSNQPQHF | TGTGCCAGCAGCCAGGCTCAGAATAGCAATCAGCCCCAGCATTTT
TRBD1 | few | TRBJ2-3 | TRBV24-1 | CATSDPRTGVDTQYF | TGTGCCACCAGTGACCCAAGGACAGGGGTGGATACGCAGTATTTT
- | - | TRBJ1-2 | TRBV6-5 | CASSSTRPSGGYTF | TGTGCCAGCAGTTCGACTCGGCCGAGTGGAGGCTACACCTTC
- | few | TRBJ2-7 | TRBV24-1 | CATSDSPSSYEQYF | TGTGCCACCAGTGACTCACCGAGCTCCTACGAGCAGTACTTC
TRBD2 | - | TRBJ2-1 | TRBV7-7 | CASSKLAGARHEQFF | TGTGCCAGCAGCAAACTAGCGGGAGCACGCCATGAGCAGTTCTTC
- | few | TRBJ2-1 | TRBV29-1 | CSVGWPGASSYNEQFF | TGCAGCGTTGGTTGGCCTGGAGCGAGCTCCTACAATGAGCAGTTCTTC
- | - | TRBJ2-7 | TRBV27 | CASSSGGVSYEQYF | TGTGCCAGCAGTTCTGGGGGTGTTTCCTACGAGCAGTACTTC
- | - | TRBJ2-1 | TRBV24-1 | CATSDPGGEGNEQFF | TGTGCCACCAGTGACCCGGGGGGCGAGGGGAATGAGCAGTTCTTC
- | - | TRBJ1-1 | TRBV6-2/TRBV6-3 | CASSYSTGRLNTEAFF | TGTGCCAGCAGTTACTCGACAGGCAGACTGAACACTGAAGCTTTCTTT
TRBD1 | - | TRBJ2-7 | TRBV4-2 | CASSPSDRVNEQYF | TGTGCCAGCAGCCCCTCGGACAGGGTCAATGAGCAGTACTTC
- | - | TRBJ2-3 | TRBV5-6 | CASSLSVGQNTDTQYF | TGTGCCAGCAGCTTGTCTGTAGGCCAAAACACAGATACGCAGTATTTT
- | - | TRBJ1-5 | TRBV30 | CAWRREVGPQHF | TGTGCCTGGAGGAGGGAAGTTGGGCCCCAGCATTTT